Presented here are 25 T cell receptor beta chains from one specimen sequenced in a study of shared clonotypes between healthy human individuals. The table came from immunoSEQ multiplex PCR; TCRdb's copy has only in-frame clones and leaves some out. This table holds approximately 340,000 clones, less than 85% found once. Sequencing input: memory CD4+ T cells sorted from blood. Subset meaning: CD45RA-negative fraction. The receptors were gathered from a man aged 30-40 years in good health.

This clone was counted only a few times. The chain links TRBV6-1 to TRBJ2-7; D may be TRBD2 (5 bases). Germline CDR1 and CDR2: MNHNS and SASEGT. The length of the CDR3 is 14 residues. The ends were cut back, 1 base at V and 3 bases at J, with 10 bases in the middle. The CDR3 region is CASSEVGVGYEQYF. Written as DNA, the CDR3 is TGTGCCAGCAGTGAAGTGGGAGTGGGCTACGAGCAGTACTTC.

The V call is TRBV6-6, the J call TRBJ1-1; 7 positions match TRBD1. The CDR3 is 15 amino acids. The trim removed 0 bases at V and 4 bases at J, leaving 5 bases unmatched. CDR1 and CDR2 (germline): MNHNY, SVGAGI (reference sequence). The CDR3 DNA reads as TGTGCCAGCAGTTACTCGAGCAGGGGGGGCACTGAAGCTTTCTTT. Translated: CASSYSSRGGTEAFF.

V and J are TRBV6-1 and TRBJ1-1; D remains ambiguous. The CDR3 runs to 13 residues. CDR1 is MNHNS and CDR2 is SASEGT in the germline V gene. V was pared by 4 bases and J by 6 bases, with 12 bases between. CDR3 amino acids: CASSVINLPEAFF. The DNA of the CDR3 is TGTGCCAGCAGTGTCATCAACCTACCTGAAGCTTTCTTT.

This clone showed up just a few times. The gene calls are TRBV15 and TRBJ2-5; D unclear. Germline-derived CDR1 and CDR2 are LNHNV and YYDKDF (reference sequence). The CDR3 has 14 residues. Trimming removed 0 bases from V and 4 bases from J, with 9 bases in between. DNA of the CDR3: TGTGCCACCAGCAGAGAGACTTGGGGAGAGACCCAGTACTTC. Translating it yields CATSRETWGETQYF.

The V and J genes are TRBV9 and TRBJ2-7, with D perhaps TRBD1 (5 bases). Trimming left V 0 bases short and J 2 bases short, with 9 bases between. CDR1 is SGDLS and CDR2 is YYNGEE in the germline V gene. The CDR3 runs 14 residues. CDR3 in DNA: TGTGCCAGCAGCGTAGACTGGGGCCCCTACGAGCAGTACTTC. Protein sequence: CASSVDWGPYEQYF. Drawing the rest from reference TRBV9 and TRBJ2-7, the complete variable domain is DSGVTQTPKHLITATGQRVTLRCSPRSGDLSVYWYQQSLDQGLQFLIQYYNGEERAKGNILERFSAQQFPDLHSELNLSSLELGDSALYFCASSVDWGPYEQYFGPGTRLTVT.

This clone occurred a few times. The chain carries TRBV6-5 and TRBJ2-7, with TRBD1 as a possible D gene (6 bases). The CDR3 loop spans 12 amino acids. The V gene lost 5 bases and the J gene lost 7 bases, with 12 bases spanning the gap. Germline V gene lookup returns CDR1 MNHEY and CDR2 SVGAGI. This chain's CDR3 is CASSRTGQEQYF. In DNA form, the CDR3 reads TGTGCCAGCAGTCGTACAGGGCAAGAGCAGTACTTC.

J is TRBJ2-3 and V is TRBV5-1; D perhaps matches TRBD1 (6 bases). CDR3 length: 14 amino acids. V was trimmed by 4 bases and J by 4 bases, leaving 13 bases between them. In germline, CDR1 is SGHRS, CDR2 YFSETQ. The CDR3 reads CASSPAGAADTQYF. For the CDR3, the DNA is TGCGCCAGCAGCCCGGCAGGGGCAGCAGATACGCAGTATTTT.

This chain joins TRBV11-2 and TRBJ2-1; 8 positions agree with TRBD2. CDR1 is SGHAT and CDR2 is FQNNGV in the germline V gene. Unmatched junction bases numbered 13, after V lost 0 bases and J lost 9 bases. This CDR3 comprises 17 residues. The chain's CDR3 is CASSLDSPGLGSTEQFF. DNA of the CDR3: TGTGCCAGCAGCTTAGATTCTCCGGGACTAGGCTCGACTGAGCAGTTCTTC. Variable domain in full (rest from reference TRBV11-2 and TRBJ2-1): EAGVAQSPRYKIIEKRQSVAFWCNPISGHATLYWYQQILGQGPKLLIQFQNNGVVDDSQLPKDRFSAERLKGVDSTLKIQPAKLEDSAVYLCASSLDSPGLGSTEQFFGPGTRLTVL.

CDR3 loop: CASTNVTSTGELFF. CDR3 nucleotide sequence: TGTGCCAGCACTAATGTGACCTCGACCGGGGAGCTGTTTTTT. This chain joins TRBV6-6 and TRBJ2-2; D is ambiguous. The CDR3 sequence is 14 residues long. The V gene lost 7 bases and the J gene lost 5 bases, with 14 bases spanning the gap. The germline V gene has CDR1 MNHNY and CDR2 SVGAGI (reference sequence).

This chain connects TRBV6-4 to TRBJ1-3, with TRBD1 matching over 10 bases. V lost 6 bases to trimming and J lost 0 bases; unmatched junction nucleotides: 11. The CDR3 contains 18 residues. Germline CDR1 and CDR2: MRHNA and SNTAGT. CDR3 residues: CASSPKPGQGNSGNTIYF. CDR3 coding DNA: TGTGCCAGCAGCCCTAAACCGGGACAGGGGAACTCTGGAAACACCATATATTTT.

This clone was recorded a few times. The sample contains more than one DNA sequence encoding this CDR3. The genes are TRBV7-9 and TRBJ2-5; 11 bases are a match to TRBD2. V shed 3 bases, J shed 5 bases, and the junction held 5 bases outside the gene matches. The germline CDR1 and CDR2 sequences are SEHNR and FQNEAQ (reference sequence). The CDR3 runs to 15 residues. CDR3 sequence (DNA): TGTGCCAGCAGCTTTCTAGCGGGAGGCGGGGAGACCCAGTACTTC. This translates into CASSFLAGGGETQYF.

The V and J genes are TRBV7-9 and TRBJ2-7; D gene unclear. V lost 2 bases and J lost 3, with 2 bases in between. Germline loops: CDR1 SEHNR, CDR2 FQNEAQ (reference sequence). This CDR3 region has 11 residues. The CDR3 here is CASSLLYEQYF. The CDR3 DNA is TGTGCCAGCAGCTTACTCTACGAGCAGTACTTC.

The chain employs TRBV13 and TRBJ2-1; D remains unclear. V lost 6 bases, J lost 0 bases, and 12 bases lay in between. In germline, CDR1 is PRHDT, CDR2 FYEKMQ (reference sequence). The CDR3 spans 15 residues. CDR3 sequence reads: CASSFASGSYNEQFF. The CDR3 nucleotides are TGTGCCAGCAGTTTTGCTAGTGGCTCCTACAATGAGCAGTTCTTC. The full variable domain, rest sourced from reference TRBV13 and TRBJ2-1, is AAGVIQSPRHLIKEKRETATLKCYPIPRHDTVYWYQQGPGQDPQFLISFYEKMQSDKGSIPDRFSAQQFSDYHSELNMSSLELGDSALYFCASSFASGSYNEQFFGPGTRLTVL.

V is TRBV15 and J is TRBJ1-1; D gene unclear. Per germline, CDR1 LNHNV and CDR2 YYDKDF (reference sequence). V was shortened by 0 bases and J by 8 bases, with 10 bases between the two germline ends. This CDR3 comprises 13 residues. CDR3 bases: TGTGCCACCAGCAGAGACCCCCAAACCGAAGCTTTCTTT. Translated, it gives CATSRDPQTEAFF. The full variable domain, rest sourced from reference TRBV15 and TRBJ1-1, is DAMVIQNPRYQVTQFGKPVTLSCSQTLNHNVMYWYQQKSSQAPKLLFHYYDKDFNNEADTPDNFQSRRPNTSFCFLDIRSPGLGDTAMYLCATSRDPQTEAFFGQGTRLTVV.

The J gene is TRBJ2-1, the V gene TRBV27; TRBD2 matches 10 bases. J was trimmed by 7 bases and V by 6 bases; bases with no gene match: 6. This CDR3 comprises 14 residues. CDR1 is MNHEY and CDR2 is SMNVEV in the germline V gene (reference sequence). DNA for the CDR3: TGTGCCAGCAGGCCTAGCGGGAGAGGTAATGAGCAGTTCTTC. Its translation: CASRPSGRGNEQFF.

This chain links TRBV7-2 with TRBJ1-5, with D unresolved. Deletions cut 3 bases from V and 7 bases from J, with 10 bases between. Looked up from germline, CDR1 is SGHTA and CDR2 is FQGNSA. CDR3 size: 13 residues. The CDR3 region is CASSFGGMQPQHF. Written as DNA, the CDR3 is TGTGCCAGCAGCTTCGGAGGGATGCAGCCCCAGCATTTT.

This clone was counted between two and nine times. V gene TRBV5-1 combines with J gene TRBJ2-7; D perhaps matches TRBD2 (6 bases). The CDR3 is made up of 19 amino acids. CDR1 and CDR2 (germline): SGHRS, YFSETQ. The ends were cut back, 5 bases at V and 2 bases at J, with 29 bases in the middle. The CDR3 region has the DNA TGCGCCAGCAGAACACGGCCCCGGGGCGAGGGAGGTATTACCTACGAGCAGTACTTC. Residues: CASRTRPRGEGGITYEQYF.

This clone turned up a few times. CDR3 bases: TGTGCCAGCAGCCGACTAGCGGGGGCAGAGACCCAGTACTTC. Amino acid sequence: CASSRLAGAETQYF. The V gene is TRBV7-9, the J gene TRBJ2-5; 12 bases fit TRBD2. V shed 5 bases and J 4 bases; nucleotides not matched to a gene: 2. This CDR3 contains 14 residues. Germline V lookup: CDR1 SEHNR, CDR2 FQNEAQ (reference sequence).

The rearrangement links TRBV27 to TRBJ1-5; a possible D gene is TRBD1 (5 bases). Germline CDR1 reads MNHEY; CDR2 reads SMNVEV (reference sequence). This CDR3 spans 15 amino acids. The V gene lost 0 bases and the J gene lost 7 bases, with 13 bases spanning the gap. The CDR3 reads CASSLSTGGRQPQHF. As DNA, the CDR3 is TGTGCCAGCAGTTTATCGACGGGGGGTAGGCAGCCCCAGCATTTT.

The V and J genes are TRBV9 and TRBJ2-7; 7 bases map to TRBD1. Trimming removed 2 bases from V and 4 bases from J; junction bases left unmatched: 9. CDR3 size: 15 residues. Germline CDR1 SGDLS, CDR2 YYNGEE. In nucleotides, the CDR3 is TGTGCCAGCAGCGTCTCAATGACAGGGCGGTACGAGCAGTACTTC. It encodes CASSVSMTGRYEQYF.

The CDR3 here is CASSLVGEDTEAFF. The CDR3 DNA reads TGCGCCAGCAGCTTGGTGGGGGAGGACACTGAAGCTTTCTTT. The J gene is TRBJ1-1, the V gene TRBV5-1, with a tentative D call TRBD1 (5 bases). CDR3 length equals 14 residues. Germline values: CDR1 SGHRS, CDR2 YFSETQ. V was trimmed by 0 bases and J by 3 bases, leaving 9 bases between them.

This chain uses TRBV18 with TRBJ1-1; D uncertain. The CDR3 length is 13 residues. Germline-derived CDR1 and CDR2 are KGHSH and LQKENI. The germline V and J ends were trimmed by 4 bases and 2 bases, with 8 bases remaining between them. CDR3 sequence (DNA): TGTGCCAGCTCACAAGGGATCAACACTGAAGCTTTCTTT. It specifies CASSQGINTEAFF.

The chain has TRBV27 and TRBJ2-1, with 16 bases matching TRBD2. This CDR3 has 19 residues. V was pared by 5 bases and J by 4 bases, with 11 bases of the junction left unmatched. Looked up from germline, CDR1 is MNHEY and CDR2 is SMNVEV (reference sequence). The CDR3 nucleotides are TGTGCCAGCAGTCCGGGACTAGCGGGAGGGTCTAACGGGTACAATGAGCAGTTCTTC. This encodes CASSPGLAGGSNGYNEQFF.

This clone was seen repeatedly, ten times or more. CDR3 protein: CASSAIGVPEAFF. The CDR3 nucleotides are TGTGCCAGCAGTGCAATCGGAGTACCTGAAGCTTTCTTT. This rearrangement joins TRBV2 to TRBJ1-1; D is unresolved. The CDR3 covers 13 residues. CDR1 and CDR2 (germline): SNHLY, FYNNEI. V gave up 4 bases and J gave up 6 bases, with 12 bases separating them.

This rearrangement joins TRBV5-1 to TRBJ2-1, with D possibly being TRBD2 (6 bases). The CDR3 extends over 15 amino acids. Germline CDR1 is SGHRS and CDR2 is YFSETQ. V dropped 4 bases and J dropped 4 bases, with 15 bases sitting between them. This CDR3 is CASSLDVTSYNEQFF. The CDR3 DNA sequence: TGCGCCAGCAGCCTGGATGTGACTAGTTACAATGAGCAGTTCTTC.